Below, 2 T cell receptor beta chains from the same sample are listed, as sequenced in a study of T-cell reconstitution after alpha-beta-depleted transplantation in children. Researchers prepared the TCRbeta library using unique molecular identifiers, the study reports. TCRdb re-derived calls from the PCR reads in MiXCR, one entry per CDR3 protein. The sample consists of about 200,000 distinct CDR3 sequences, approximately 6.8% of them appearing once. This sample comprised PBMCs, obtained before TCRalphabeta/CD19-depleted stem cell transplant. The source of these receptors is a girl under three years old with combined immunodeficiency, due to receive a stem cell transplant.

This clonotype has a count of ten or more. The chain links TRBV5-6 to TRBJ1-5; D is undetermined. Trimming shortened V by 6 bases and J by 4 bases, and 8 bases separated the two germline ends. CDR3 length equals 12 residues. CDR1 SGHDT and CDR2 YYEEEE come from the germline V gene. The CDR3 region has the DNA TGTGCCAGCACCAAATCTAATCAGCCCCAGCATTTT. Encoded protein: CASTKSNQPQHF.

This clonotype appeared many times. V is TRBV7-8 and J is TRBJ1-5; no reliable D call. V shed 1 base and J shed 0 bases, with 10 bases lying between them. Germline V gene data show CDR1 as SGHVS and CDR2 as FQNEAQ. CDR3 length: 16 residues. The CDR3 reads CASSLVEGLSNQPQHF. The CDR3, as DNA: TGTGCCAGCAGCTTAGTGGAAGGGCTTAGCAATCAGCCCCAGCATTTT. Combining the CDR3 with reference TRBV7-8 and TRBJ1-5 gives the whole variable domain GAGVSQSPRYKVAKRGQDVALRCDPISGHVSLFWYQQALGQGPEFLTYFQNEAQLDKSGLPSDRFFAERPEGSVSTLKIQRTQQEDSAVYLCASSLVEGLSNQPQHFGDGTRLSIL.